These 29 T cell receptor beta chains were all obtained from the same sample, sequenced in a study of a mutant IDH1 vaccine in newly diagnosed glioma. Only in-frame clones appear in the TCRdb table, and some are missing; sequencing was by immunoSEQ multiplex PCR. The data hold 70,000 to 95,000 clones, with over 70% observed a single time. Regarding time point: baseline, week 1 (first vaccination visit). Treatment meaning: pre-vaccination baseline after standard-of-care therapy. This specimen consisted of PBMCs, obtained from a glioma patient treated with radiotherapy, temozolomide or both. The origin of the receptors is a middle-aged man with glioma. Some clones in this sample may be carry-over from other donors' samples.

CDR3 in amino acids: CASSLFVGQNSPLHF. CDR3 bases: TGTGCCAGCAGCTTGTTTGTGGGACAGAATTCACCCCTCCACTTT. The chain uses TRBV5-5 and TRBJ1-6; 7 bases are shared with TRBD1. CDR3 length: 15 amino acids. V lost 1 base to trimming and J lost 7 bases; unmatched junction nucleotides: 5. Germline V gene data show CDR1 as SGHKS and CDR2 as YYEKEE (reference sequence).

V and J are TRBV10-1 and TRBJ2-2, with D possibly TRBD1 on 6 matching bases. This CDR3 comprises 15 residues. Between the trimmed V and J ends, which lost 5 bases and 1 base, there was a span of 11 bases. The germline gives CDR1 WNHNN, CDR2 SYGVQD (reference sequence). The CDR3 reads CASSPTGLNTGELFF. The DNA for the CDR3 is TGCGCCAGCAGTCCGACAGGCCTGAACACCGGGGAGCTGTTTTTT.

CDR3 nucleotides: TGTGCCAGCAGCTCCCACAGCCAGCCCCAGCATTTT. Amino acids: CASSSHSQPQHF. The chain is built from TRBV7-8 and TRBJ1-5; D is unresolved. Germline V gene lookup returns CDR1 SGHVS and CDR2 FQNEAQ. Trimming removed 4 bases at V and 7 bases at J, with 8 bases between. The CDR3 loop spans 12 amino acids.

V usage is TRBV5-6 and J usage is TRBJ2-7, with a possible D match to TRBD1 (6 bases). V lost 4 bases, J lost 3 bases, and 14 bases lay in between. This CDR3 region has 14 residues. From germline, CDR1 is SGHDT and CDR2 YYEEEE. The CDR3 DNA is TGTGCCAGCAGCCCGGGGACATCGATCTACGAGCAGTACTTC. Its protein is CASSPGTSIYEQYF. Supplemented by reference TRBV5-6 and TRBJ2-7, the full variable domain reads DAGVTQSPTHLIKTRGQQVTLRCSPKSGHDTVSWYQQALGQGPQFIFQYYEEEERQRGNFPDRFSGHQFPNYSSELNVNALLLGDSALYLCASSPGTSIYEQYFGPGTRLTVT.

V gene TRBV19 combines with J gene TRBJ1-6; weak D call: TRBD1 (5 bases). The CDR3 extends over 13 amino acids. V was cut by 5 bases and J by 10 bases, with 12 bases left in between. The germline V gene encodes CDR1 LNHDA and CDR2 SQIVND (reference sequence). CDR3 DNA sequence: TGTGCCAGTAGTTGGGGGATAGAATCACCCCTCCACTTT. It yields the protein CASSWGIESPLHF.

V is TRBV28 and J is TRBJ2-5; 9 nucleotides line up with TRBD1. Germline trimming cut 6 bases from V and 7 bases from J; bases unmatched to any gene: 12. Germline V CDR1 and CDR2: MDHEN, SYDVKM. CDR3 length: 15 amino acids. CDR3 residues: CASRTTGQGGGTQYF. In nucleotides, the CDR3 is TGTGCCAGCAGAACAACGGGACAGGGCGGCGGGACCCAGTACTTC.

The CDR3 loop reads CASSESGGAVTEAFF. CDR3 nucleotides: TGTGCCAGCAGTGAATCAGGGGGCGCGGTCACTGAAGCTTTCTTT. The chain employs TRBV25-1 and TRBJ1-1; TRBD1 agrees at 8 bases. J gave up 4 bases and V 1 base, and 5 bases lay outside the gene matches. CDR1 is MGHDK and CDR2 is SYGVNS in the germline V gene. This CDR3 has 15 residues. The full variable domain, rest sourced from reference TRBV25-1 and TRBJ1-1, is EADIYQTPRYLVIGTGKKITLECSQTMGHDKMYWYQQDPGMELHLIHYSYGVNSTEKGDLSSESTVSRIRTEHFPLTLESARPSHTSQYLCASSESGGAVTEAFFGQGTRLTVV.

The sample holds a few counts of this clone. This rearrangement joins TRBV6-6 to TRBJ2-7; TRBD1 might be the D (6 bases). The CDR3 spans 13 residues. Germline-derived CDR1 and CDR2 are MNHNY and SVGAGI (reference sequence). With 6 bases removed from V and 1 base from J, the gap between germline ends came to 10 bases. Written as DNA, the CDR3 is TGTGCCAGCAGATCCGACAGGTCCTACGAGCAGTACTTC. Its translation is CASRSDRSYEQYF.

This clone was seen a handful of times. The gene calls are TRBV25-1 and TRBJ2-2; D remains unclear. Trimming shortened V by 2 bases and J by 2 bases, and 6 bases separated the two germline ends. CDR3 length: 14 residues. Germline-derived CDR1 and CDR2 are MGHDK and SYGVNS. The CDR3 DNA reads as TGTGCCAGCAGTGAAGTAAGAAACACCGGGGAGCTGTTTTTT. Its translation is CASSEVRNTGELFF.

The chain links TRBV30 to TRBJ2-1; D is unclear. This CDR3 region has 11 residues. Trimming took off 2 bases at V and 6 bases at J, with 5 bases between the two ends. CDR1 is GTSNPN, CDR2 SVGIG, per germline (reference sequence). The CDR3 DNA reads as TGTGCCTGGAGTTACGGCAATGAGCAGTTCTTC. Amino acid sequence: CAWSYGNEQFF.

The rearrangement links TRBV7-8 to TRBJ1-2; D may be TRBD1 (5 bases). The CDR3 totals 14 residues. V was trimmed by 6 bases and J by 4 bases, leaving 15 bases between them. CDR1 and CDR2 from the germline V gene are SGHVS and FQNEAQ. CDR3 nucleotides: TGTGCCAGCAGTCCCGGGGGGACGGGCTATGGCTACACCTTC. It translates to CASSPGGTGYGYTF. Complete variable domain (other parts from reference TRBV7-8 and TRBJ1-2): GAGVSQSPRYKVAKRGQDVALRCDPISGHVSLFWYQQALGQGPEFLTYFQNEAQLDKSGLPSDRFFAERPEGSVSTLKIQRTQQEDSAVYLCASSPGGTGYGYTFGSGTRLTVV.

The J gene is TRBJ2-7, the V gene TRBV6-5; 8 nucleotides align to TRBD1. The CDR3 has 15 residues. Looked up from germline, CDR1 is MNHEY and CDR2 is SVGAGI. J was trimmed by 4 bases and V by 6 bases; bases with no gene match: 11. As DNA, the CDR3 is TGTGCCAGCAGATTATGGACAGGGAACCGGTACGAGCAGTACTTC. It yields the protein CASRLWTGNRYEQYF.

The gene calls are TRBV28 and TRBJ2-1; D is tentatively TRBD1 or TRBD2 (6 bases each). The V gene lost 6 bases and the J gene lost 6 bases, with 21 bases spanning the gap. The germline V gene has CDR1 MDHEN and CDR2 SYDVKM. This CDR3 region has 16 residues. The CDR3 DNA sequence: TGTGCCAGCAGGGGGCTAGCGACAGGCCGAGGCAATGAGCAGTTCTTC. Amino acids: CASRGLATGRGNEQFF.

Ten or more counts support this clone. V usage is TRBV15 and J usage is TRBJ2-7; D remains ambiguous. V was shortened by 0 bases and J by 4 bases, with 10 bases between the two germline ends. The germline V gene has CDR1 LNHNV and CDR2 YYDKDF (reference sequence). The CDR3 length is 14 residues. CDR3 DNA: TGTGCCACCAGCAGAGAGGGCAGAGTATACGAGCAGTACTTC. It encodes CATSREGRVYEQYF.

This sequence joins TRBV7-9 and TRBJ2-2, with D unresolved. Looked up from germline, CDR1 is SEHNR and CDR2 is FQNEAQ (reference sequence). The CDR3 spans 17 residues. V was clipped by 5 bases and J by 7 bases, with 23 bases between them. CDR3 amino acids: CASSPNLTLRIVGELFF. The DNA of the CDR3 is TGTGCCAGCAGCCCTAATTTAACGCTCCGGATCGTCGGGGAGCTGTTTTTT.

This chain joins TRBV5-1 and TRBJ1-1; D might be TRBD1 (5 bases). The CDR3 is made up of 14 amino acids. V lost 1 base, J lost 7 bases, and 14 bases lay in between. Germline lookup yields CDR1 SGHRS and CDR2 YFSETQ. The CDR3 DNA sequence: TGCGCCAGCAGCTTGACGTCAGGGTCCCTTGAAGCTTTCTTT. It specifies CASSLTSGSLEAFF.

The chain has TRBV7-9 and TRBJ2-5; unclear D gene. The CDR3 runs to 12 residues. V lost 5 bases and J lost 5, with 9 bases in between. Germline loops: CDR1 SEHNR, CDR2 FQNEAQ (reference sequence). CDR3 bases: TGTGCCAGCAGCCCCCGAAGGGAGACCCAGTACTTC. It is translated as CASSPRRETQYF.

The chain employs TRBV6-5 and TRBJ2-2; 7 nucleotides match TRBD1. This CDR3 contains 14 residues. Germline CDR1 MNHEY, CDR2 SVGAGI. The V and J ends lost 5 bases and 7 bases, in that order; junction bases with no gene match: 7. CDR3 protein: CASSTDRFIGELFF. The CDR3 nucleotides read TGTGCCAGCAGTACGGACAGGTTTATCGGGGAGCTGTTTTTT.

The chain recombines TRBV2 with TRBJ1-2; D is undetermined. CDR1 is SNHLY and CDR2 is FYNNEI in the germline V gene. V lost 4 bases to trimming and J lost 6 bases, with 6 bases between them. The CDR3 totals 11 residues. CDR3 DNA: TGTGCCAGCAGTGGTTCGGATGGCTACACCTTC. It codes for CASSGSDGYTF.

This clone has just a few counts. The chain is built from TRBV7-8 and TRBJ1-2; unclear D gene. Germline CDR1 SGHVS, CDR2 FQNEAQ. There are 14 residues in the CDR3. Trimming removed 5 bases from V and 4 bases from J, with 14 bases in between. CDR3 loop: CASSNRASTYGYTF. Written as DNA, the CDR3 is TGTGCCAGCAGCAACCGGGCTTCCACCTATGGCTACACCTTC.

This chain uses TRBV6-6 with TRBJ2-2; possibly TRBD1 or TRBD2 for D (6 bases each). Trimming removed 5 bases at V and 6 bases at J, with 13 bases between. The CDR3 covers 14 residues. Germline assignment: CDR1 MNHNY and CDR2 SVGAGI (reference sequence). The CDR3 bases are TGTGCCAGCAGTCTAAGGGGGGCTCCCGGGGAGCTGTTTTTT. It encodes CASSLRGAPGELFF.

The chain is built from TRBV5-4 and TRBJ1-1, with D perhaps TRBD1 (5 bases). Germline V gives CDR1 SGHNT, CDR2 YYREEE (reference sequence). CDR3 size: 12 residues. V was cut by 0 bases and J by 6 bases, with 6 bases left in between. The CDR3 DNA is TGTGCCAGCAGCTTGGAGGGACCTGAAGCTTTCTTT. It yields the protein CASSLEGPEAFF.

The rearrangement joins TRBV5-1 to TRBJ2-5; no clear D gene. Germline lookup yields CDR1 SGHRS and CDR2 YFSETQ. V was cut by 1 base and J by 4 bases, with 5 bases left in between. CDR3 length: 12 residues. As DNA, the CDR3 is TGCGCCAGCAGCTTGTCCGGAGAGACCCAGTACTTC. This translates into CASSLSGETQYF.

The table lists this clone with a count of one. The V call is TRBV6-5, the J call TRBJ1-2; the match to TRBD1 covers 8 bases. V shed 6 bases and J 3 bases; nucleotides not matched to a gene: 3. The CDR3 covers 13 residues. Germline V lookup: CDR1 MNHEY, CDR2 SVGAGI. CDR3 nucleotide sequence: TGTGCCAGCAGCTTGGGACAGGACTATGGCTACACCTTC. Translation gives CASSLGQDYGYTF.

The chain couples TRBV6-5 to TRBJ2-7; 9 bases are a match to TRBD1. The germline V gene has CDR1 MNHEY and CDR2 SVGAGI. The V gene end was trimmed by 4 bases and the J gene end by 5 bases; junction bases not matched to a gene: 6. The CDR3 is 14 amino acids. CDR3 in DNA: TGTGCCAGCAGTTCCCCACAGGGGGCCAACGAGCAGTACTTC. This encodes CASSSPQGANEQYF.

In nucleotides, the CDR3 is TGTGCCAGCAGTGACAGTCCGAGCTCCTACGAGCAGTACTTC. Translating it yields CASSDSPSSYEQYF. V gene TRBV25-1 combines with J gene TRBJ2-7; D not resolved. Trimming removed 3 bases at V and 0 bases at J, with 9 bases between. The CDR3 totals 14 residues. Germline V gene sequence: CDR1 MGHDK, CDR2 SYGVNS.

The V and J genes are TRBV25-1 and TRBJ2-1; D tentatively reads TRBD1 or TRBD2 (5 bases each). Deletions cut 3 bases from V and 3 bases from J, with 6 bases between. The CDR3 is 13 amino acids. The germline V gene has CDR1 MGHDK and CDR2 SYGVNS. The CDR3 DNA reads as TGTGCCAGCAGTGAGAGGGGCTACAATGAGCAGTTCTTC. It yields the protein CASSERGYNEQFF.

This clone was counted a single time. The chain links TRBV29-1 to TRBJ1-1, with 7 bases lining up with TRBD1. The CDR3 contains 13 residues. The V segment lost 4 bases and the J segment 4 bases; nucleotides outside the gene matches: 6. Germline values: CDR1 SQVTM, CDR2 ANQGSEA. The CDR3 protein is CSVVEGAGTEAFF. CDR3 DNA: TGCAGCGTTGTTGAGGGGGCTGGCACTGAAGCTTTCTTT.

V and J are TRBV6-5 and TRBJ1-2; the D is unclear. From germline, CDR1 is MNHEY and CDR2 SVGAGI. This CDR3 contains 14 residues. V dropped 7 bases and J dropped 8 bases, with 20 bases sitting between them. CDR3 amino acids: CASTSVTEAIGYTF. The DNA for the CDR3 is TGTGCCAGCACTTCTGTAACAGAAGCGATCGGCTACACCTTC.